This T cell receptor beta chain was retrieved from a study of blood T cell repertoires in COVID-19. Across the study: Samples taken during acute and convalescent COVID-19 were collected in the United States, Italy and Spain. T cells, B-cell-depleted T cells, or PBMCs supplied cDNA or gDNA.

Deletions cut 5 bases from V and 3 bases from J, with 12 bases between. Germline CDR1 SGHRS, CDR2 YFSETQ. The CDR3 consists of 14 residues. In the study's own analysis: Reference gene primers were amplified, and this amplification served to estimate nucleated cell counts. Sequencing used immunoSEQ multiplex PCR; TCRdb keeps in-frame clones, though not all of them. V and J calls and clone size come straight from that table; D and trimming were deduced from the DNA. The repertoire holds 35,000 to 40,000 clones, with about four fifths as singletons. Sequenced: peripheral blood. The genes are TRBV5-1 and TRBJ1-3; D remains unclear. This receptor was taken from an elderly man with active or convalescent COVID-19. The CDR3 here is CASSWGVDGNTIYF. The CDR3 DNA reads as TGCGCCAGCAGTTGGGGAGTAGATGGAAACACCATATATTTT.